A selection of T cell receptor beta chains follows, all from one sample in a study of vaccination effects on CD4 cells after COVID-19. Antigens of these TCRs are unknown. Sequencing was performed with immunoSEQ multiplex PCR; in TCRdb, only in-frame clones are kept and a portion is missing. The sample shows around 30,000 clones, roughly four fifths of them seen only once. Specimen: CD4+ T cells from PBMCs cultured with HCoV-OC43 spike peptides, collected after COVID-19 vaccination. These receptors came from a human donor who received a COVID-19 vaccine. The CDR3 runs from the conserved cysteine through the conserved F or W. D genes are given only for firm matches. Clone size is shown for a subset of rows, as once, few, many or a class of expanded clone.

18 | TRBJ2-1 | - | TRBV7-2 | TRBD2 | CASSLVFLAGGINNEQFF | TGTGCCAGCAGCTTAGTGTTCCTAGCGGGGGGTATAAACAATGAGCAGTTCTTC
12 | TRBJ2-5 | - | TRBV12-3/TRBV12-4 | - | CASVDSQETQYF | TGTGCCAGCGTGGACTCCCAAGAGACCCAGTACTTC
13 | TRBJ1-3 | few | TRBV11-2 | - | CASSLSGGNTIYF | TGTGCCAGCAGCTTATCTGGGGGAAACACCATATATTTT
14 | TRBJ1-2 | - | TRBV3-1/TRBV3-2 | TRBD1 | CASSFWDSQAGYTF | TGTGCCAGCAGCTTCTGGGACAGTCAGGCTGGCTACACCTTC
13 | TRBJ1-2 | - | TRBV14 | - | CASSQDRVYGYTF | TGTGCCAGCAGCCAAGATCGGGTCTATGGCTACACCTTC
14 | TRBJ1-3 | - | TRBV7-9 | - | CASSPDFSGNTIYF | TGTGCCAGCAGCCCGGATTTCTCTGGAAACACCATATATTTT
18 | TRBJ1-5 | - | TRBV7-9 | - | CASSLVTGSGTISQPQHF | TGTGCCAGCAGCTTAGTCACCGGTTCAGGGACAATAAGTCAGCCCCAGCATTTT
14 | TRBJ1-3 | - | TRBV27 | - | CASSDPGSGNTIYF | TGTGCCAGCAGTGACCCGGGCTCTGGAAACACCATATATTTT
19 | TRBJ1-4 | few | TRBV4-1 | - | CASSPLGLEQGGSREKLFF | TGCGCCAGCAGCCCCTTAGGTTTGGAGCAGGGAGGAAGTAGGGAAAAACTGTTTTTT
14 | TRBJ2-3 | - | TRBV18 | TRBD2 | CASSPTSGGYTQYF | TGTGCCAGCTCACCAACCAGCGGGGGGTATACGCAGTATTTT
15 | TRBJ2-7 | - | TRBV5-1 | TRBD2 | CASSQGTSGSDEQYF | TGCGCCAGCAGCCAAGGGACTAGCGGGAGCGACGAGCAGTACTTC
15 | TRBJ2-1 | once | TRBV27 | TRBD2 | CASSFLAGVLNEQFF | TGTGCCAGCAGTTTTTTAGCGGGAGTCTTGAATGAGCAGTTCTTC
15 | TRBJ2-2 | - | TRBV19 | - | CASSPRGPYTGELFF | TGTGCCAGTAGTCCGAGGGGACCTTACACCGGGGAGCTGTTTTTT
14 | TRBJ2-7 | - | TRBV6-5 | TRBD2 | CASIITGGFYEQYF | TGTGCCAGCATCATAACGGGAGGGTTCTACGAGCAGTACTTC
15 | TRBJ2-1 | - | TRBV27 | - | CASSPRGARNNEQFF | TGTGCCAGCAGCCCCCGGGGGGCGCGGAACAATGAGCAGTTCTTC
13 | TRBJ1-1 | - | TRBV27 | - | CASSPQVKTEAFF | TGTGCCAGCAGTCCTCAGGTAAAGACTGAAGCTTTCTTT
14 | TRBJ2-7 | - | TRBV3-1/TRBV3-2 | - | CASSRNPSSYEQYF | TGTGCCAGCAGCCGAAACCCTTCCTCCTACGAGCAGTACTTC
14 | TRBJ1-5 | few | TRBV27 | - | CASSPQGGNQPQHF | TGTGCCAGCAGTCCACAGGGCGGCAATCAGCCCCAGCATTTT
14 | TRBJ2-5 | - | TRBV29-1 | - | CSVEYRFPQETQYF | TGCAGCGTTGAATACAGGTTCCCCCAAGAGACCCAGTACTTC
16 | TRBJ2-5 | once | TRBV7-2 | - | CASRQGVGGTRETQYF | TGTGCCAGCAGGCAAGGGGTAGGGGGGACACGAGAGACCCAGTACTTC
12 | TRBJ2-5 | - | TRBV10-2 | - | CASSEFGETQYF | TGCGCCAGCAGTGAGTTCGGAGAGACCCAGTACTTC
15 | TRBJ2-5 | - | TRBV6-1 | TRBD2 | CASSELAGGQETQYF | TGTGCCAGCAGTGAACTAGCGGGGGGCCAAGAGACCCAGTACTTC
12 | TRBJ2-3 | - | TRBV29-1 | - | CSVDLPPHTQYF | TGCAGCGTGGACCTACCCCCCCATACGCAGTATTTT
13 | TRBJ2-4 | - | TRBV11-2 | - | CASSLIKKNIQYF | TGTGCCAGCAGCTTAATTAAGAAAAACATTCAGTACTTC
14 | TRBJ2-7 | once | TRBV29-1 | - | CSVEDDRGGYEQYF | TGCAGCGTTGAAGATGATAGGGGCGGCTACGAGCAGTACTTC
15 | TRBJ1-2 | - | TRBV7-6 | - | CASSLGVRRNYGYTF | TGTGCCAGCAGCTTAGGTGTCAGGAGAAACTATGGCTACACCTTC
14 | TRBJ1-3 | - | TRBV5-4 | - | CASSLVGSPNTIYF | TGTGCCAGCAGCTTGGTCGGCAGTCCAAACACCATATATTTT
13 | TRBJ1-5 | - | TRBV5-5 | - | CASSLLGGQPQHF | TGTGCCAGCAGCTTACTGGGGGGGCAGCCCCAGCATTTT
15 | TRBJ2-5 | - | TRBV3-1/TRBV3-2 | TRBD1 | CASSLTTGGRETQYF | TGTGCCAGCAGCCTTACCACAGGGGGCCGGGAGACCCAGTACTTC
13 | TRBJ1-2 | - | TRBV7-8 | - | CASSKDGNYGYTF | TGTGCCAGCAGCAAGGACGGAAACTATGGCTACACCTTC
16 | TRBJ2-5 | - | TRBV3-1/TRBV3-2 | TRBD2 | CASSQDPGTRAETQYF | TGTGCCAGCAGCCAAGATCCCGGGACTAGGGCAGAGACCCAGTACTTC
12 | TRBJ2-7 | - | TRBV5-1 | - | CASSLASSEQYF | TGCGCCAGCAGCTTGGCTAGCAGCGAGCAGTACTTC
14 | TRBJ2-7 | few | TRBV5-6 | TRBD1 | CASSQWDRGYEQYF | TGTGCCAGCAGCCAATGGGACAGGGGGTACGAGCAGTACTTC
14 | TRBJ2-1 | - | TRBV11-1 | - | CASSRDSPLKEQFF | TGTGCCAGCAGCCGGGACTCGCCCTTAAAGGAGCAGTTCTTC
17 | TRBJ2-3 | - | TRBV3-1/TRBV3-2 | - | CASSQDLRPRGTDTQYF | TGTGCCAGCAGCCAAGATCTTCGACCAAGGGGCACAGATACGCAGTATTTT
13 | TRBJ1-2 | - | TRBV6-1 | TRBD1 | CASSEDPDRGYTF | TGTGCCAGCAGTGAAGACCCGGACAGGGGCTACACCTTC
14 | TRBJ2-5 | - | TRBV3-1/TRBV3-2 | - | CASAKNIGKETQYF | TGTGCCAGCGCTAAAAATATAGGGAAAGAGACCCAGTACTTC
13 | TRBJ2-1 | few | TRBV11-2 | - | CASSLRYYNEQFF | TGTGCCAGCAGCTTAAGGTATTACAATGAGCAGTTCTTC
13 | TRBJ1-1 | - | TRBV27 | - | CASSLIWTDKAFF | TGTGCCAGCAGTTTGATTTGGACAGATAAAGCTTTCTTT
12 | TRBJ2-5 | - | TRBV5-1 | - | CASSSGTETQYF | TGCGCCAGCAGCTCCGGTACGGAGACCCAGTACTTC
13 | TRBJ1-2 | few | TRBV4-2 | - | CASSQDTGYGYTF | TGTGCCAGCAGCCAAGACACAGGGTATGGCTACACCTTC
14 | TRBJ1-1 | - | TRBV6-5 | - | CASSYGGLNTEAFF | TGTGCCAGCAGTTACGGGGGCTTGAACACTGAAGCTTTCTTT
12 | TRBJ2-1 | - | TRBV7-9 | - | CASRFERSEQFF | TGTGCCAGCAGGTTTGAACGGTCAGAGCAGTTCTTC
12 | TRBJ1-2 | - | TRBV30 | - | CAWSVLDYGYTF | TGTGCCTGGAGTGTCTTAGACTATGGCTACACCTTC
15 | TRBJ1-1 | - | TRBV6-5 | - | CASSYWGGGNTEAFF | TGTGCCAGCAGTTACTGGGGAGGCGGGAACACTGAAGCTTTCTTT
11 | TRBJ2-7 | - | TRBV12-3/TRBV12-4 | - | CASSLGGAQYF | TGTGCCAGCAGCTTGGGGGGGGCGCAGTACTTC
16 | TRBJ1-3 | few | TRBV21-1 | - | CASSKCDGSSGNTIYF | TGTGCCAGCAGCAAATGCGATGGAAGCTCTGGAAACACCATATATTTT
15 | TRBJ1-3 | once | TRBV15 | TRBD1 | CATSSVDRASDTIYF | TGTGCCACCAGCAGTGTAGACAGGGCCTCTGACACCATATATTTT
12 | TRBJ2-7 | - | TRBV10-3 | TRBD1 | CAITTDRVEQYF | TGTGCCATCACTACGGACAGGGTCGAGCAGTACTTC
18 | TRBJ2-1 | - | TRBV4-2 | TRBD2 | CASSRGGIGGDTYNEQFF | TGTGCCAGCAGCCGAGGAGGTATCGGGGGGGACACCTACAATGAGCAGTTCTTC
15 | TRBJ2-7 | - | TRBV11-1 | TRBD1 | CASSFRDRSSYEQYF | TGTGCCAGCAGCTTCCGGGACAGGAGCTCCTACGAGCAGTACTTC
15 | TRBJ2-7 | - | TRBV3-1/TRBV3-2 | - | CASSPQGRSSYEQYF | TGTGCCAGCAGCCCTCAGGGTAGGAGCTCCTACGAGCAGTACTTC
17 | TRBJ1-1 | once | TRBV5-1 | - | CASSLGFGVPSDTEAFF | TGCGCCAGCAGCTTGGGATTCGGGGTTCCGAGTGACACTGAAGCTTTCTTT
14 | TRBJ1-2 | - | TRBV25-1 | - | CASSGPVELYGYTF | TGTGCCAGCAGTGGGCCCGTGGAACTCTATGGCTACACCTTC
14 | TRBJ2-7 | - | TRBV20-1 | TRBD1 | CSASYRDSDYEQYF | TGCAGTGCTAGTTACCGGGACAGTGACTACGAGCAGTACTTC
15 | TRBJ1-4 | - | TRBV5-1 | - | CASRPTATTNEKLFF | TGCGCCAGCAGGCCGACAGCGACAACTAATGAAAAACTGTTTTTT
15 | TRBJ2-7 | - | TRBV6-5 | TRBD1 | CASSRTRDRGYEQYF | TGTGCCAGCAGTCGCACCCGGGACAGGGGATACGAGCAGTACTTC